The present T cell receptor beta chain was sequenced within a study of OX40 agonist ivuxolimab in advanced cancers. Points from the study as a whole: Normalized T-cell clonal expansion was also low in some nonresponders.

The CDR3 runs to 17 residues. The J segment lost 2 bases and the V segment lost 2 bases, leaving 9 bases of the junction unmatched. From germline, CDR1 is MNHNS and CDR2 SASEGT. Here immunoSEQ multiplex PCR was the method, and the copy in TCRdb shows in-frame clones only, minus some. Here the sample spans under 30,000 clones, approximately 80% being singletons. As regards this clone: Its antigen is unknown.

Sequencing used CD4+ or CD8+ T cells sorted from blood, obtained in a trial of the OX40 agonist ivuxolimab. This receptor was identified in an adult with an advanced solid tumor such as melanoma, head and neck, liver or kidney cancer. This chain connects TRBV6-1 to TRBJ1-3; 7 bases fit TRBD1. This CDR3 reads CASSELVQGWPGNTIYF. The CDR3 region has the DNA TGTGCCAGCAGTGAACTGGTACAGGGGTGGCCTGGAAACACCATATATTTT.